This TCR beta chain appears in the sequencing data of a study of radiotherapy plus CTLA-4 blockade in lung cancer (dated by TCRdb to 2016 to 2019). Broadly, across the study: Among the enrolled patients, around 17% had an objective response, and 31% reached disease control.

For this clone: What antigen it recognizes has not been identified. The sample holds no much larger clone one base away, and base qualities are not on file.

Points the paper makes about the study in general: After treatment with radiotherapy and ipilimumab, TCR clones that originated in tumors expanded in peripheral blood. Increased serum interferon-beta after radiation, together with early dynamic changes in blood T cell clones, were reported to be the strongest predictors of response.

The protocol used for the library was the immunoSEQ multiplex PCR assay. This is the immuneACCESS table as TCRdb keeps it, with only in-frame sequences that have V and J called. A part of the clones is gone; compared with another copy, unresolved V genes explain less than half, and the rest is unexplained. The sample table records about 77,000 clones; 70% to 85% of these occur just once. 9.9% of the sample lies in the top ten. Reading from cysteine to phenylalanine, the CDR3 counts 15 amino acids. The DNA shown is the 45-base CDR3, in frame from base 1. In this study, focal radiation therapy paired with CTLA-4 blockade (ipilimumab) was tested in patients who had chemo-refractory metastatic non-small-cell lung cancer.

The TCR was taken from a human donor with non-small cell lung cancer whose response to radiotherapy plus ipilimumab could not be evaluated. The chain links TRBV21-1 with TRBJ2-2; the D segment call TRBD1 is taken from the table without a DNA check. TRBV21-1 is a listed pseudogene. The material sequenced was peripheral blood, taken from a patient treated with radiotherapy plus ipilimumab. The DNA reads TGTGCCAGCAGCACCCGGGACACCTCCACCGGGGAGCTGTTTTTT. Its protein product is CASSTRDTSTGELFF.